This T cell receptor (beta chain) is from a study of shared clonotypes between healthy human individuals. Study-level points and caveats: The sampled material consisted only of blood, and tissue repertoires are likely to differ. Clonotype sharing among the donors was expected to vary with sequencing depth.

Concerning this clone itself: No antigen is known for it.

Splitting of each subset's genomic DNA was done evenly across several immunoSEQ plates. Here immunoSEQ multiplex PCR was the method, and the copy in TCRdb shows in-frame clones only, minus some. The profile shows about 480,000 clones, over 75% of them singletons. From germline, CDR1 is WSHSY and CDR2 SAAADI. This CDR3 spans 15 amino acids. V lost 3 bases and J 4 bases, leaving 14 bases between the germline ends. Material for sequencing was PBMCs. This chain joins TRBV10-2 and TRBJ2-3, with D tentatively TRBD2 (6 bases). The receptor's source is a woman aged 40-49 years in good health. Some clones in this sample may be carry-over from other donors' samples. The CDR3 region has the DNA TGCGCCAGCAGTGATTTCGGGAGAGGGGCAGATACGCAGTATTTT. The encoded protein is CASSDFGRGADTQYF.